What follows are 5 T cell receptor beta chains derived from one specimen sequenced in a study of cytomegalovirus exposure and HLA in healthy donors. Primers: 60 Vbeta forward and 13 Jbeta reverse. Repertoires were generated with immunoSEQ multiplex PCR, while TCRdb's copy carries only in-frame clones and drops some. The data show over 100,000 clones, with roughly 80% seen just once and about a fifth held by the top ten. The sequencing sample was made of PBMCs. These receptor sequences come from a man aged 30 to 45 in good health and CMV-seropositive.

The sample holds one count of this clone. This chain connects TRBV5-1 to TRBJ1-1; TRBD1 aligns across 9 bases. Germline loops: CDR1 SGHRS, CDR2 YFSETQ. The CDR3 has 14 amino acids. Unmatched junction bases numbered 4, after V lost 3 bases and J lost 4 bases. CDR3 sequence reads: CASSSATGGTEAFF. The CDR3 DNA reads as TGCGCCAGCAGCTCGGCGACAGGGGGCACTGAAGCTTTCTTT. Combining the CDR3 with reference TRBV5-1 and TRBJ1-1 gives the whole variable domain KAGVTQTPRYLIKTRGQQVTLSCSPISGHRSVSWYQQTPGQGLQFLFEYFSETQRNKGNFPGRFSGRQFSNSRSEMNVSTLELGDSALYLCASSSATGGTEAFFGQGTRLTVV.

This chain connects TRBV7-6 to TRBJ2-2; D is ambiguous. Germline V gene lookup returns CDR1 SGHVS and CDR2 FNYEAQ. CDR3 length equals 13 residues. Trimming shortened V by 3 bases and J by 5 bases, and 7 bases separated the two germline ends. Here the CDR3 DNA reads TGTGCCAGCAGCTTGGAGCTGACCGGGGAGCTGTTTTTT. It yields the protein CASSLELTGELFF.

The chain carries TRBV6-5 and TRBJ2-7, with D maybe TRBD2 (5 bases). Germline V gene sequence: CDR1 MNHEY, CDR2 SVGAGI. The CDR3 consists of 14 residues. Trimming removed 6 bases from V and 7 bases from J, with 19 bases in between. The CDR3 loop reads CASSRQEARGEQYF. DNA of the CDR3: TGTGCCAGCAGCCGTCAAGAGGCCCGCGGGGAGCAGTACTTC.

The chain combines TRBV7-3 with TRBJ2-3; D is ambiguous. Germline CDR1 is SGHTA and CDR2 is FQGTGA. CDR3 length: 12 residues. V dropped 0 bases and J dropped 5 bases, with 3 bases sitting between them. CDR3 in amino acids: CASSLTGDTQYF. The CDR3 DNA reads TGTGCCAGCAGCTTAACCGGAGATACGCAGTATTTT.

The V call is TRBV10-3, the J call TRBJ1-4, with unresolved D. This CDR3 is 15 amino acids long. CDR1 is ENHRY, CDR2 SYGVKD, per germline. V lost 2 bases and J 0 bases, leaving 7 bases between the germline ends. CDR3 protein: CAISEGQPTNEKLFF. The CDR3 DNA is TGTGCCATCAGTGAGGGGCAGCCAACTAATGAAAAACTGTTTTTT.